Here is one T cell receptor (beta chain) with its context. This clone came up a few times. No antigen is known for it. Within one base of it there is no much larger clone, and no base qualities were kept. CDR1 and CDR2 were assigned from the germline V gene (reference sequence) as LNHDA and SQIVND. Trimming costs V 9 bases and J 9 bases, and their ends lie 6 bases apart. The CDR3 holds 9 amino acids from the cysteine to the phenylalanine. Just the 27-base CDR3 DNA is kept, in frame starting at base 1. The sample belongs to a study of blood T cell repertoires in COVID-19 (dated by TCRdb to about 2020). For context, the study as a whole: Samples from collaborators originated in the United States, Italy and Spain and spanned both the acute and convalescent phases of COVID-19. The material from the prospective study consisted of cDNA or gDNA derived from T cells, B-cell-depleted T cells, or PBMCs. Deeply sampled blood TCRbeta repertoires from subjects exposed to, actively infected with, or recovered from COVID-19 were included in the dataset. The repertoires were released in a freely available public database intended as a resource for research on the immune response to SARS-CoV-2. Samples were obtained from the ongoing ImmuneRACE study (first 160 participants) and from over 1,000 subjects provided by 6 global collaborators. The sample metadata nearly always contained a de-identified subject ID, COVID-19 status, age in years and sex. HLA class I and class II types, where available, came from metadata supplied by the sample provider rather than from assay-based typing.

Study-wide findings and limitations: Clinical and demographic metadata were provided uncurated, with the amount varying by source and participant.

Each collaborating institution followed its own protocols to collect whole blood in K2EDTA tubes. For TCRbeta analysis, collaborators shipped samples in one of three forms: frozen whole blood, isolated PBMCs, or DNA extracted from either of those sample types. The immunoSEQ Assay, a bias-controlled multiplex PCR, was used to amplify TCRbeta CDR3 regions from genomic DNA. Turning to the authors' computational methods: The number of nucleated cells in each sample was estimated by amplification of reference gene primers within the assay. Sequence reads were collapsed and filtered to measure the absolute abundance of every unique TCRbeta CDR3 rearrangement. Productive Simpson clonality was computed per sample as the square root of Simpson's diversity index over productive rearrangements. The table comes from immuneACCESS by way of TCRdb, which keeps in-frame sequences with V and J called. Part of the clones is missing from these tables; in studies checked, under half for an unresolved V gene and the rest for unknown reasons. V, J and clone size derive from that table, while D and trimming were established from the DNA sequence. The sample table lists 140,000 to 150,000 clones, approximately 88% of them with a count of one. The top ten clones comprise around 4.8% of the sample.

The sequence joins TRBV19 to TRBJ1-5; no D gene call is confident. The sequencing input was peripheral blood. The receptor comes from a human donor in a cohort sampled during active COVID-19. The DNA sequence is given as TGTGCCAGCGGGTTGCCCCAGCATTTT. This is translated as CASGLPQHF. The variable domain in full, with residues beyond the CDR3 obtained from the reference TRBV19 and TRBJ1-5 genes, is DGGITQSPKYLFRKEGQNVTLSCEQNLNHDAMYWYRQDPGQGLRLIYYSQIVNDFQKGDIAEGYSVSREKKESFPLTVTSAQKNPTAFYLCASGLPQHFGDGTRLSIL.